This T cell receptor (beta chain) was recovered during a study of regulatory T cells in long-lasting Graves disease (dated by TCRdb to the early 2020s). In terms of the full investigation: Persistent Graves' disease meant more than 5 years of antithyroid drug treatment with TSH receptor autoantibodies that stayed positive. A total of 33 samples underwent TCR sequencing, from some 13 patients with persistent Graves' disease and 20 patients with newly diagnosed Graves' disease. The study took place in China and was registered as a clinical trial. Persistent Graves' disease patients were compared with newly diagnosed Graves' disease patients by peripheral blood TCR sequencing and RNA sequencing. In the clinical cohort, patients with persistent Graves' disease had used antithyroid drugs for an average of about 9.4 years. What the authors observed across the whole study: Persistent patients shared more public clonotypes among themselves (around 2,700) than newly diagnosed patients did (about 900). Lower TCR Shannon entropy and fewer highly expanded clones were observed in persistent Graves' disease patients than in newly diagnosed patients, which suggested clonal expansion. Only the TCR beta chain was sequenced and analyzed. The authors acknowledged the small sample size as a limitation that may reduce accuracy. TRBV28, TRBJ1-2 and TRBJ2-5 were preferentially used in persistent disease, while TRBV20-1 and TRBJ2-1 were favored in newly diagnosed disease. The study examined only peripheral blood because the primary lesion, thyroid tissue, could not be accessed.

This clonotype was picked up many times. There is no known antigen for this receptor. It has no much larger one-base neighbor in the sample; base qualities were not kept. The meaning of the sample's time point label: persistent/refractory GD, antithyroid drugs over 5 years with positive TRAb. RNA was extracted from PBMCs in TRIzol for both TCR sequencing and RNA sequencing. The diagnosis of Graves' disease followed American Thyroid Association guidelines. Patients for the study were recruited at an endocrinology department in Xi'an, China. Each patient gave 7.5 to 10 milliliters of peripheral blood, collected in an EDTA anticoagulant tube. Ficoll Paque Plus density gradient separation was used to isolate PBMCs, and no further T cell sorting was done. An Agilent 2100 Bioanalyzer and agarose gel were used to check RNA quality, while a NanoDrop 2000 measured RNA concentration. The library was obtained by multiplex PCR. TCRdb records Illumina HiSeq 4000 as the sequencer. CDR3 regions were amplified by Arm-PCR with iRepertoire HTBI primers to construct TCR beta libraries. Before sequencing, the PCR products underwent gel purification. Processing in the source paper ran as follows. Across samples, approximately 68 TRBV and 13 to 15 TRBJ segments were identified and used for gene usage analysis of CDR3 amino acid clonotypes. Filtered high-quality paired reads were merged into contigs using COPE and FqMerger. Contigs were aligned with BLAST to IMGT TRBV, TRBD and TRBJ reference genes, and CDR3 was defined per IMGT. Highly expanded clones were defined as clonotypes with a frequency above 0.1%. Repertoire diversity was measured by Shannon entropy, and V-J evenness by the Gini coefficient. Public clonotypes were defined as clonotypes shared by more than one individual. In-frame beta chains were kept once TCRdb had trimmed the public reads at Q25 with fastp and called clones with MiXCR. Entries that share a CDR3 protein sequence are merged under the most common genes and DNA. For this entry, the V and J calls and clone size follow TCRdb and not the study's own pipeline. Here the sample has around 400,000 distinct CDR3 sequences; roughly 25% occur a single time. The top ten hold about 27% of the sample.

Via the germline V gene (reference sequence), CDR1 is DFQATT and CDR2 SNEGSKA. The CDR3 sequence holds 14 residues, the cysteine and phenylalanine included. Just CDR3 DNA is preserved here, 42 bases in frame from base 1. V gives up 2 bases and J gives up 5 bases, and the segment between their germline ends measures 13 bases. This specimen consisted of peripheral blood mononuclear cells (PBMCs), obtained when the disease was refractory, from a patient treated with antithyroid drugs. This clonotype was sampled from a woman between 40 and 55 years old with Graves disease. Donor details come from another sample of the same person, matched by shared clones. The sequence joins TRBV20-1 to TRBJ1-5; the D gene is perhaps TRBD1, from 5 matching bases. CDR3 sequence: CSARQGYLDQPQHF. The DNA sequence is given as TGCAGTGCTAGACAGGGTTATCTAGATCAGCCCCAGCATTTT.